The 25 T cell receptor beta chains in this list originate from one sample, sequenced in a study of breast tumors, draining lymph nodes, adjacent tissues. In TCRdb, the multiplex PCR reads were re-called with MiXCR into one record per CDR3 protein. Of over 130,000 distinct CDR3 sequences in the sample, less than 35% were seen once. The lymph nodes were axillary draining lymph nodes from breast cancer patients. The sample consisted of axillary lymph node tissue. These receptors originate from a female donor with breast cancer. Some clones in this sample may be carry-over from other donors' samples.

The chain joins TRBV5-1 to TRBJ2-4; D remains unclear. Trimming left V 5 bases short and J 0 bases short, with 12 bases between. From germline, CDR1 is SGHRS and CDR2 YFSETQ. The CDR3 is 15 residues long. The CDR3 coding sequence is TGCGCCAGCAGTTACGACGGAATAGCCAAAAACATTCAGTACTTC. Protein: CASSYDGIAKNIQYF.

This clonotype has at least ten counts. The chain carries TRBV12-3 or TRBV12-4 and TRBJ1-2; D is perhaps TRBD1 (6 bases). The CDR3 runs 13 residues. Trimming cost V 6 bases and J 4 bases, with 12 bases left between them. CDR3 coding DNA: TGTGCCAGCAGCCAAGACAGGAGCTATGGCTACACCTTC. This sequence encodes CASSQDRSYGYTF.

This clonotype was counted many times. The rearrangement links TRBV5-6 to TRBJ2-3; 8 nucleotides align to TRBD2. Germline V gene lookup returns CDR1 SGHDT and CDR2 YYEEEE. This CDR3 spans 13 amino acids. Trimming took 0 bases from V and 13 from J; bases not matched to a gene: 7. In DNA, the CDR3 is TGTGCCAGCAGCTTGGGGGCGGGGGGAAAGGAGTATTTT. Its protein product is CASSLGAGGKEYF.

J is TRBJ1-1 and V is TRBV5-1; the D is unclear. V lost 0 bases, J lost 3 bases, and 12 bases lay in between. Germline CDR1 SGHRS, CDR2 YFSETQ. This CDR3 has 15 amino acids. The CDR3, as DNA: TGCGCCAGCAGCTTGGGCCAGATTGTTTACACTGAAGCTTTCTTT. The encoded protein is CASSLGQIVYTEAFF.

The CDR3 region is CASSQGEHQPQYF. CDR3 nucleotides: TGTGCCAGCAGCCAAGGTGAACATCAGCCCCAGTACTTC. The chain links TRBV3-1 to TRBJ2-5; D uncertain. The CDR3 is made up of 13 amino acids. Germline CDR1 LGHDT, CDR2 YNNKEL (reference sequence). Trimming stripped 1 base from V and 9 bases from J, with 12 bases between.

This clonotype was observed many times. The chain has TRBV30 and TRBJ2-5; D is unclear. V lost 0 bases and J 2 bases, leaving 7 bases between the germline ends. CDR3 length equals 13 residues. Germline lookup yields CDR1 GTSNPN and CDR2 SVGIG (reference sequence). The CDR3 sequence: CAWSVGPQETQYF. The CDR3 nucleotides read TGTGCCTGGAGTGTAGGTCCTCAAGAGACCCAGTACTTC.

On this clonotype itself: One end of the junction does not line up with germline, which may come from a read error. V gene TRBV10-3 combines with J gene TRBJ1-4; unclear D gene. CDR1 is ENHRY and CDR2 is SYGVKD in the germline V gene. CDR3 length: 15 residues. This chain's CDR3 is CASSPGRVANEKLFF. CDR3 DNA: TGTGCCAGCAGTCCGGGGAGGGTCGCTAATGAAAAACTGTTTTTT.

This clonotype was observed many times. One end of the junction does not line up with germline, which may come from a read error. This chain joins TRBV7-7 and TRBJ2-3, with D possibly TRBD2 on 5 matching bases. CDR1 SSHAT and CDR2 FNYEAQ come from the germline V gene (reference sequence). There are 13 residues in the CDR3. The CDR3 here is CASSSDFTDTQYF. The DNA for the CDR3 is TGTGCTAGCAGTTCGGACTTCACAGATACGCAGTATTTT.

Worth noting for this clonotype: A clone one base away is much larger, so this may be a read error. The rearrangement uses TRBV6-5 and TRBJ1-2; perhaps TRBD1 as D (6 bases). CDR1 and CDR2 from the germline V gene are MNHEY and SVGAGI. V was pared by 8 bases and J by 7 bases, with 23 bases between. The CDR3 has 15 amino acids. CDR3 in DNA: TGTGCCAGCTCCGGGGGGGGCGCCCTCGCTCGTGGCTACACCTTC. Its protein is CASSGGGALARGYTF.

This clonotype was counted at least ten times. The chain carries TRBV15 and TRBJ2-3, with D perhaps matching TRBD2 (6 bases). The V end lost 0 bases, the J end lost 0 bases, and 13 bases lay between the germline ends. This CDR3 spans 17 amino acids. The germline gives CDR1 LNHNV, CDR2 YYDKDF (reference sequence). The CDR3 spells CATSRDRSGPSTDTQYF. The CDR3 DNA sequence: TGTGCCACCAGCAGAGATCGGAGCGGGCCCAGCACAGATACGCAGTATTTT.

Ten or more counts support this clonotype. V usage is TRBV7-9 and J usage is TRBJ2-1, with D tentatively TRBD2 (6 bases). This CDR3 has 15 amino acids. Germline V CDR1 and CDR2: SEHNR, FQNEAQ (reference sequence). Trimming stripped 0 bases from V and 9 bases from J, with 15 bases between. Here the CDR3 reads CASSLAGTRGIEQFF. The CDR3 bases are TGTGCCAGCAGCTTAGCTGGGACGCGGGGAATTGAGCAGTTCTTC.

CDR3 bases: TGTGCCAGCAGCGCAAGGATCCGGGGAGATACGCAGTATTTT. This codes for CASSARIRGDTQYF. The chain employs TRBV7-3 and TRBJ2-3; the D gene is possibly TRBD2 (5 bases). V lost 5 bases and J lost 5, with 14 bases in between. Germline assignment: CDR1 SGHTA and CDR2 FQGTGA. The CDR3 covers 14 residues.

The chain is built from TRBV4-3 and TRBJ1-2, with no clear D. Trimming left V 0 bases short and J 3 bases short, with 8 bases between. In germline, CDR1 is LGHNA, CDR2 YSLEER. The CDR3 length is 14 residues. This CDR3 reads CASSQDIEHYGYTF. As DNA, the CDR3 is TGCGCCAGCAGCCAAGACATAGAGCACTATGGCTACACCTTC.

This clonotype was observed at least ten times. The chain uses TRBV19 and TRBJ2-5; 8 nucleotides match TRBD2. The CDR3 spans 16 residues. Per germline, CDR1 LNHDA and CDR2 SQIVND (reference sequence). The J segment lost 1 base and the V segment lost 4 bases, leaving 8 bases of the junction unmatched. The DNA of the CDR3 is TGTGCCAGTAGTACTCCTGGCGGGGGGACCCAAGAGACCCAGTACTTC. As protein: CASSTPGGGTQETQYF.

The sample holds a few counts of this clonotype. A much larger clone differs by one base, so this may be a read error. The rearrangement joins TRBV11-2 to TRBJ1-3; no clear D. Germline V lookup: CDR1 SGHAT, CDR2 FQNNGV. CDR3 length: 13 amino acids. The CDR3 DNA is TGTGCCAGCAGCTTAGCTGAGGGAACCACCATATATTTT. It translates to CASSLAEGTTIYF.

V is TRBV29-1 and J is TRBJ2-1; D may be TRBD1 (5 bases). The V and J ends lost 7 bases and 6 bases respectively, with 22 bases between them. Germline loops: CDR1 SQVTM, CDR2 ANQGSEA. The CDR3 consists of 15 residues. The CDR3 reads CSADGAGFQFNEQFF. CDR3 in DNA: TGCAGCGCCGACGGAGCAGGGTTTCAGTTCAATGAGCAGTTCTTC.

This clonotype has ten or more counts. The chain recombines TRBV6-1 with TRBJ2-1; the D call may be TRBD1 or TRBD2 (5 bases each). Trimming shortened V by 6 bases and J by 6 bases, and 18 bases separated the two germline ends. The CDR3 is 15 amino acids. The germline CDR1 and CDR2 sequences are MNHNS and SASEGT. The CDR3 nucleotides are TGTGCCAGCAGCGTGACAGTAACCCGGGGCAATGAGCAGTTCTTC. Translation gives CASSVTVTRGNEQFF.

This CDR3 reads CAWGAGTGYGNTIYF. The CDR3 bases are TGTGCCTGGGGGGCAGGCACAGGGTATGGAAACACCATATATTTT. The V gene is TRBV7-9, the J gene TRBJ1-3, with a tentative D call TRBD1 (6 bases). The CDR3 contains 15 residues. CDR1 SEHNR and CDR2 FQNEAQ come from the germline V gene (reference sequence). Trimming took 11 bases from V and 3 from J, leaving 20 bases between them.

The sample holds a few counts of this clonotype. This may be a read error, as it is one base from a much larger clone. This chain connects TRBV12-3 or TRBV12-4 to TRBJ2-1; D gene uncertain. The CDR3 is made up of 17 amino acids. The CDR3 loop is CASRLALPEQSYNEQFF. The CDR3 DNA sequence: TGTGCCAGCAGATTAGCCCTCCCGGAACAGAGCTACAATGAGCAGTTCTTC.

At least ten counts were recorded for this clonotype. CDR3 loop: CASSAGTIEKLFF. The CDR3, as DNA: TGTGCCAGCAGCGCCGGGACAATTGAAAAACTGTTTTTT. J is TRBJ1-4 and V is TRBV5-4; D perhaps matches TRBD1 (6 bases). Germline CDR1 and CDR2: SGHNT and YYREEE (reference sequence). V gave up 4 bases and J gave up 7 bases, with 11 bases separating them. The CDR3 loop spans 13 amino acids.

This clonotype has at least ten counts. The CDR3 protein is CAISAIGSGNTIYF. For the CDR3, the DNA is TGTGCCATCAGTGCGATTGGTTCTGGAAACACCATATATTTT. The rearrangement uses TRBV10-3 and TRBJ1-3; D is undetermined. CDR3 length: 14 amino acids. The V end lost 4 bases, the J end lost 1 base, and 8 bases lay between the germline ends. The germline V gene encodes CDR1 ENHRY and CDR2 SYGVKD.

This clonotype was counted at least ten times. The rearrangement links TRBV18 to TRBJ1-3; TRBD1 aligns across 11 bases. The V segment lost 5 bases and the J segment 5 bases; nucleotides outside the gene matches: 17. CDR1 KGHSH and CDR2 LQKENI come from the germline V gene. The CDR3 spans 19 residues. The CDR3 protein is CASSSSILPGQGDRNTIYF. DNA of the CDR3: TGTGCCAGCTCATCGTCGATTCTACCGGGACAGGGGGATAGAAACACCATATATTTT.

V is TRBV5-1 and J is TRBJ1-1; tentative D call: TRBD1 (5 bases). V shed 4 bases and J shed 4 bases, with 14 bases lying between them. Per the germline V gene, CDR1 is SGHRS and CDR2 is YFSETQ. The CDR3 contains 14 residues. CDR3 nucleotide sequence: TGCGCCAGCAGCCTCGGGGGGTTGGGCACTGAAGCTTTCTTT. Translated: CASSLGGLGTEAFF.

This clonotype was recorded many times. This chain joins TRBV7-9 and TRBJ2-2; maybe TRBD2 (6 bases). Trimming pared 5 bases from V and 6 bases from J, leaving 10 bases between. Looked up from germline, CDR1 is SEHNR and CDR2 is FQNEAQ (reference sequence). This CDR3 is built from 13 residues. For the CDR3, the DNA is TGTGCCAGCAGCGGGGACTTTGCCGGGGAGCTGTTTTTT. It codes for CASSGDFAGELFF.

With regard to this clonotype: The germline gene is not matched at one end of the junction; a read error may be the cause. This sequence joins TRBV5-5 and TRBJ1-4; D gene unclear. The CDR3 runs to 15 residues. Germline V gene lookup returns CDR1 SGHKS and CDR2 YYEKEE (reference sequence). This chain's CDR3 is CASSLVPDRGEELVF. CDR3 sequence (DNA): TGTGCCAGCAGCTTGGTTCCAGATCGGGGTGAAGAACTGGTTTTT.